This TCR beta chain is from a study of T cells after posttransplantation cyclophosphamide. Study-wide results and limits: Recipient CMV seropositivity and CMV reactivation strongly tracked TRB clonality. Blood and skin or GI T cell repertoires showed limited TRB overlap.

Looked up from germline, CDR1 is MNHEY and CDR2 is SVGAGI. V was pared by 9 bases and J by 16 bases, with 19 bases between. This CDR3 has 11 residues. TCRdb keeps only in-frame clones here, not all; method: immunoSEQ multiplex PCR. The repertoire has approximately 39,000 clones, none seen only once; the ten largest take 1.2%. This clone has at least ten counts. The antigen remains unidentified. V gene TRBV6-5 combines with J gene TRBJ1-3, with D possibly matching TRBD1 (5 bases). This clonotype was sampled from a girl aged 5 to 17 in good health, CMV-negative, and a related stem cell transplant donor. The sample consisted of PBMCs. The CDR3 here is CASYQGGRGYF. The CDR3 DNA sequence: TGTGCCAGTTACCAGGGAGGTCGAGGGTATTTT.